This TCR beta chain was recovered during a study of pediatric ulcerative colitis. Study at large: Disease was pancolitis in more than five and left-sided in two, histology-confirmed.

This clone was recorded once. The antigen is not known. TCRdb keeps only in-frame clones here, not all; method: immunoSEQ multiplex PCR. The repertoire holds 59,000 or so clones, with about three quarters as singletons. Study-level results: Compared with controls, ulcerative colitis showed greater blood-rectum clone sharing. Substantially fewer templates came from two patients' blood samples.

The CDR3 length is 15 residues. The germline V gene has CDR1 LGHNA and CDR2 YNFKEQ. The V gene lost 1 base and the J gene lost 0 bases, with 10 bases spanning the gap. Before the diagnostic colonoscopy, ulcerative colitis patients were free of immunosuppressive medication. This clonotype was sampled from a boy younger than 18 with moderate ulcerative colitis. Material for sequencing was blood. The J gene is TRBJ2-7, the V gene TRBV4-2; D gene ambiguous. The chain's CDR3 is CASSQVAGDSYEQYF. DNA of the CDR3: TGTGCCAGCAGCCAAGTGGCCGGCGACTCCTACGAGCAGTACTTC.